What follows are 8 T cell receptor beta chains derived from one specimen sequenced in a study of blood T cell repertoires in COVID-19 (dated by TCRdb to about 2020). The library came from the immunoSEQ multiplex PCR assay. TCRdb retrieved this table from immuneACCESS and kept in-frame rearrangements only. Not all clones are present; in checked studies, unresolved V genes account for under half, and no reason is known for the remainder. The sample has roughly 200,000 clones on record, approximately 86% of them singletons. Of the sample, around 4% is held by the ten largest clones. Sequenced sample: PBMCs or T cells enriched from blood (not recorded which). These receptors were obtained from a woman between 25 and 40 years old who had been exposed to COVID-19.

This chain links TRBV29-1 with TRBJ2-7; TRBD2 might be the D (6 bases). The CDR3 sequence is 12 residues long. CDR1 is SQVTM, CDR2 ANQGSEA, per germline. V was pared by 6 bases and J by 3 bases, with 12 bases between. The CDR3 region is CSVTVGGYEQYF. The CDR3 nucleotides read TGCAGCGTAACAGTCGGGGGCTACGAGCAGTACTTC.

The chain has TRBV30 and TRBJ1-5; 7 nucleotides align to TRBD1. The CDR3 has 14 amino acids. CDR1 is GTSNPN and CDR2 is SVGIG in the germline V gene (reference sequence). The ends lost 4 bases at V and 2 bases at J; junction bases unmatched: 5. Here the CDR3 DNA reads TGTGCCTGGACGGACAGGCTGGGCAATCAGCCCCAGCATTTT. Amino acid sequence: CAWTDRLGNQPQHF.

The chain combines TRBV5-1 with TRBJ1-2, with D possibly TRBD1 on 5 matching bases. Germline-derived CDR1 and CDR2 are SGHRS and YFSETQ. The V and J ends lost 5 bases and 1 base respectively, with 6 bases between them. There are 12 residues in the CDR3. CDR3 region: CASRTDNYGYTF. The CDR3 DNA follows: TGCGCCAGCAGGACAGATAACTATGGCTACACCTTC.

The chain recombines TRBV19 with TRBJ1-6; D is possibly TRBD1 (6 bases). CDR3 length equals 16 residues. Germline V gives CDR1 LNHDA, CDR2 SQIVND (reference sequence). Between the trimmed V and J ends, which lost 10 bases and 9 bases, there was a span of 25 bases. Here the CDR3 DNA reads TGTGCCACCCAATGGGGCCACAGGGAACAAGGTTCACCCCTCCACTTT. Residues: CATQWGHREQGSPLHF.

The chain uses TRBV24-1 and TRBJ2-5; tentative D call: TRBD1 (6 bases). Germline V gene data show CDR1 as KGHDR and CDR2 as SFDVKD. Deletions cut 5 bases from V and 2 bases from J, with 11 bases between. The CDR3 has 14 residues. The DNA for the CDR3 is TGTGCCACCAGTGGGTTGACAGGTCAAGAGACCCAGTACTTC. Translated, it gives CATSGLTGQETQYF.

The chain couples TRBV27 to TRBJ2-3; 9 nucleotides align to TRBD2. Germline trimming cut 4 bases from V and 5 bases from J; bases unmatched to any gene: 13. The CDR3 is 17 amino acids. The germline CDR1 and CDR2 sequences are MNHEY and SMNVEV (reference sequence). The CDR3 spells CASSSEAGGTGLDTQYF. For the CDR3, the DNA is TGTGCCAGCAGTTCGGAAGCGGGGGGAACGGGATTAGATACGCAGTATTTT.

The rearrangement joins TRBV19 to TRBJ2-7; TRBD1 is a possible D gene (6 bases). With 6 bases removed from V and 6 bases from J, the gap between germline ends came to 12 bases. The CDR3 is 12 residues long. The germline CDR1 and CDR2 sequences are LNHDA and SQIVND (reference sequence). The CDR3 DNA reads TGTGCCAGTAGAGAGGGGGTTGGCGAGCAGTACTTC. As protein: CASREGVGEQYF.

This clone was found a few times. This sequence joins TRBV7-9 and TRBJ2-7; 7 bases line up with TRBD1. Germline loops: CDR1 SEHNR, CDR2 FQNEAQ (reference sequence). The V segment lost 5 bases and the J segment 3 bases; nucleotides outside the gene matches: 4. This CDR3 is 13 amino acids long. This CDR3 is CASSTGQFYEQYF. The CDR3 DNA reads TGTGCCAGCAGCACGGGACAGTTCTACGAGCAGTACTTC.